In its sample, the clone carrying this TCR beta chain was seen a few times. Its antigen is unidentified. These data originate in a study of T cells in Graves' hyperthyroidism and ophthalmopathy. Study conclusions and caveats: Ophthalmopathy was predicted by the model a median of roughly 6.7 months ahead of onset. Also found in blood were most expanded thyroid clonotypes above 0.001.

Cells are PBMCs isolated from roughly 9.2 ml of fresh blood. The length of the CDR3 is 16 residues. In germline, CDR1 is SGDLS, CDR2 YYNGEE. Trimming cost V 0 bases and J 4 bases, with 16 bases left between them. Amplification targeted TCR beta CDR3 regions from RNA transcripts. HTBI primers were the set used in a first-round RT-PCR of the TCR CDR3. TCRdb ran MiXCR on the multiplex PCR reads and lists one entry per CDR3 protein. Here the sample spans about 290,000 distinct CDR3 sequences, approximately 12% being singletons. This TCR came from a woman aged 25 to 39 with Graves' hyperthyroidism that later progressed to Graves' ophthalmopathy. The chain couples TRBV9 to TRBJ1-1; TRBD1 might be the D (5 bases). The sample taken for sequencing was blood. The CDR3 reads CASSVDPGPSGTEAFF. In DNA, the CDR3 is TGTGCCAGCAGCGTAGATCCGGGACCCTCCGGCACTGAAGCTTTCTTT. The variable domain in full, completed from reference TRBV9 and TRBJ1-1, reads DSGVTQTPKHLITATGQRVTLRCSPRSGDLSVYWYQQSLDQGLQFLIQYYNGEERAKGNILERFSAQQFPDLHSELNLSSLELGDSALYFCASSVDPGPSGTEAFFGQGTRLTVV.